A selection of T cell receptor beta chains follows, all from one sample in a study of blood T cell repertoires in COVID-19. Profiling relied on immunoSEQ multiplex PCR, and the TCRdb table lists in-frame clones only, not all of them. The sample lists 95,000 to 150,000 clones, roughly four fifths occurring once. The sequencing input was peripheral blood. These receptors were taken from a human donor in a cohort sampled during active COVID-19. Both conserved end residues are part of each CDR3. A D gene is named only where the DNA matches it firmly. Only some rows state a clone size, as once, few, many or a class for expanded clones.

V gene	clone size	D gene	CDR3 length	J gene	CDR3 protein	CDR3 DNA
TRBV5-5	.	TRBD1	14	TRBJ2-7	CASSLGQGYYEQYF	TGTGCCAGCAGCTTGGGACAGGGATACTACGAGCAGTACTTC
TRBV6-5	.	TRBD2	16	TRBJ2-5	CASSYFDGGVGETQYF	TGTGCCAGCAGTTACTTTGACGGGGGGGTTGGAGAGACCCAGTACTTC
TRBV7-6	.	TRBD2	15	TRBJ2-1	CASSLSREGPGEQFF	TGTGCCAGCAGCTTAAGTCGGGAGGGCCCGGGGGAGCAGTTCTTC
TRBV2	.	.	17	TRBJ2-7	CASSESGEWGDSYEQYF	TGTGCCAGCAGTGAATCGGGGGAGTGGGGGGACTCCTACGAGCAGTACTTC
TRBV5-4	.	.	15	TRBJ2-7	CASSNGGLGSYEQYF	TGTGCCAGCAGCAATGGCGGACTGGGTTCCTACGAGCAGTACTTC
TRBV3-1/TRBV3-2	.	TRBD1	17	TRBJ2-3	CASSHSLRDRGPDTQYF	TGTGCCAGCAGCCATTCACTCCGGGACAGGGGCCCAGATACGCAGTATTTT
TRBV4-1	.	TRBD1	16	TRBJ2-7	CASSAPGQGASYEQYF	TGCGCCAGCAGCGCGCCGGGACAGGGGGCCTCCTACGAGCAGTACTTC
TRBV28	.	TRBD1	14	TRBJ1-6	CASSAGTAYSPLHF	TGTGCCAGCAGCGCCGGGACAGCCTATTCACCCCTCCACTTT
TRBV2	.	.	12	TRBJ2-7	CASSGPSYEQYF	TGTGCCAGCAGTGGGCCCTCCTACGAGCAGTACTTC
TRBV9	.	TRBD1	15	TRBJ1-2	CASSGPGQGRYGYTF	TGTGCCAGCAGCGGACCGGGACAGGGACGATATGGCTACACCTTC
TRBV10-3	.	TRBD1	14	TRBJ2-7	CAISTLDRPYEQYF	TGTGCCATCAGTACCTTGGACAGGCCCTACGAGCAGTACTTC
TRBV28	.	.	15	TRBJ1-2	CATSRAAGPNYGYTF	TGTGCCACCTCCAGGGCGGCAGGACCTAACTATGGCTACACCTTC
TRBV5-8	.	TRBD1	15	TRBJ2-7	CASSTPGQGSYEQYF	TGTGCCAGCAGCACCCCGGGACAGGGGTCCTACGAGCAGTACTTC
TRBV7-9	.	.	17	TRBJ1-5	CASSSNETNEAGRPQHF	TGTGCCAGCAGCTCGAACGAAACTAACGAGGCGGGGCGACCCCAGCATTTT
TRBV4-1	few	TRBD2	16	TRBJ2-7	CASSQGASGRVYEQYF	TGCGCCAGCAGCCAAGGGGCTAGCGGGAGGGTCTACGAGCAGTACTTC
TRBV5-6	.	.	12	TRBJ2-7	CASSLGVYEQYF	TGTGCCAGCAGCCTAGGGGTCTACGAGCAGTACTTC
TRBV5-6	few	.	11	TRBJ1-1	CASSLDSEAFF	TGTGCCAGCAGCTTGGACAGTGAAGCTTTCTTT
TRBV19	few	.	13	TRBJ1-5	CASTFGGGQPQHF	TGTGCCAGTACCTTTGGGGGAGGGCAGCCCCAGCATTTT
TRBV7-6	once	.	14	TRBJ2-7	CASSLTPGSYEQYF	TGTGCCAGCAGCTTAACTCCAGGTTCTTACGAGCAGTACTTC
TRBV13	few	TRBD1	14	TRBJ1-2	CASSFGQGAPGYTF	TGTGCCAGCAGCTTTGGACAGGGGGCGCCTGGCTACACCTTC
TRBV13	.	.	15	TRBJ1-1	CASSLAGLMNTEAFF	TGTGCCAGCAGCTTAGCAGGGCTTATGAACACTGAAGCTTTCTTT
TRBV2	.	TRBD2	15	TRBJ2-7	CASRGGTSAGNEQYF	TGTGCCAGCAGAGGAGGGACTAGCGCCGGGAACGAGCAGTACTTC
TRBV18	.	.	17	TRBJ2-3	CASSPRWGSGSTDTQYF	TGTGCCAGCTCACCAAGGTGGGGTAGCGGATCCACAGATACGCAGTATTTT
TRBV23-1	.	TRBD1	14	TRBJ2-7	CAATRTGDSYEQYF	TGCGCCGCCACGCGGACAGGGGACTCCTACGAGCAGTACTTC
TRBV14	.	.	13	TRBJ1-2	CASRQRFSYGYTF	TGTGCCAGCCGACAACGGTTTTCCTATGGCTACACCTTC
TRBV15	.	TRBD1	15	TRBJ2-7	CATSRSAGTVSEQYF	TGTGCCACCAGCCGGAGCGCCGGGACAGTGAGTGAGCAGTACTTC
TRBV28	.	.	14	TRBJ2-7	CASSFRDSTYEQYF	TGTGCCAGCAGTTTTAGGGACTCAACCTACGAGCAGTACTTC
TRBV19	few	.	13	TRBJ2-7	CASSISPGDEQYF	TGTGCCAGTAGTATATCGCCGGGGGACGAGCAGTACTTC
TRBV11-3	.	TRBD1	16	TRBJ2-1	CASTRAGQGSRNEQFF	TGTGCCAGCACCCGAGCCGGACAGGGAAGTAGGAATGAGCAGTTCTTC
TRBV11-1	once	.	11	TRBJ2-1	CASSHNDGRFF	TGTGCCAGCAGCCACAATGACGGGAGGTTCTTC
TRBV4-1	.	TRBD2	17	TRBJ2-7	CASSQPPGLADSYEQYF	TGCGCCAGCAGCCAACCACCGGGACTAGCGGACTCCTACGAGCAGTACTTC
TRBV27	.	.	16	TRBJ2-7	CASSLWEGGARYEQYF	TGTGCCAGCAGTTTATGGGAGGGGGGGGCCAGGTACGAGCAGTACTTC
TRBV5-1	few	TRBD1	16	TRBJ1-1	CASTAWNRGGATEAFF	TGCGCCAGCACAGCGTGGAACAGGGGAGGCGCGACTGAAGCTTTCTTT
TRBV6-6	.	.	13	TRBJ2-7	CASSYDRYYEQYF	TGTGCCAGCAGTTACGACAGATACTACGAGCAGTACTTC
TRBV30	.	.	14	TRBJ2-7	CAWSVNGGTYEQYF	TGTGCCTGGAGTGTTAATGGCGGGACCTACGAGCAGTACTTC
TRBV7-9	.	.	16	TRBJ1-1	CASSLDPRLGYTEAFF	TGTGCCAGCAGCTTAGACCCCCGACTAGGTTATACTGAAGCTTTCTTT
TRBV28	.	TRBD1	18	TRBJ2-6	CASSGTGTGATGANVLTF	TGTGCCAGCAGTGGTACCGGGACAGGGGCTACTGGGGCCAACGTCCTGACTTTC
TRBV7-8	few	TRBD2	15	TRBJ2-7	CASSLEAGGPYEQYF	TGTGCCAGCAGCTTAGAAGCGGGAGGACCGTACGAGCAGTACTTC
TRBV30	.	.	14	TRBJ2-2	CALNRGSGTGELFF	TGTGCTTTAAATAGAGGGAGTGGCACCGGGGAGCTGTTTTTT
TRBV7-9	.	TRBD1	14	TRBJ1-1	CASSLQGGNTEAFF	TGTGCCAGCAGTTTGCAAGGGGGCAACACTGAAGCTTTCTTT
TRBV28	.	.	15	TRBJ1-5	CASSHDLHSNQPQHF	TGTGCCAGCAGTCATGACTTACATAGCAATCAGCCCCAGCATTTT
TRBV5-1	.	.	13	TRBJ2-7	CASSLAQAYEQYF	TGCGCCAGCAGCTTGGCACAGGCCTACGAGCAGTACTTC
TRBV11-3	.	.	15	TRBJ2-7	CASSLEQGSSYEQYF	TGTGCCAGCAGCTTAGAACAGGGAAGCTCCTACGAGCAGTACTTC
TRBV15	once	TRBD2	13	TRBJ2-6	CATSTQRGNVLTF	TGTGCCACCAGCACCCAGCGGGGTAACGTCCTGACTTTC
TRBV5-4	.	TRBD1	13	TRBJ2-1	CASSLVGGQEWFF	TGTGCCAGCAGCTTGGTGGGGGGACAGGAGTGGTTCTTC
TRBV5-6	.	.	13	TRBJ1-4	CASSLAYGEKLFF	TGTGCCAGCAGCTTGGCATACGGTGAAAAACTGTTTTTT
TRBV7-2	once	.	14	TRBJ1-5	CASSLGLLPQPQHF	TGTGCCAGCAGCTTAGGACTCTTGCCGCAGCCCCAGCATTTT
TRBV2	.	TRBD1	13	TRBJ1-1	CASSLTGDTEAFF	TGTGCCAGCAGTCTGACAGGGGACACTGAAGCTTTCTTT
TRBV4-1	.	TRBD1	14	TRBJ1-1	CASSWTGPNTEAFF	TGCGCCAGCAGCTGGACAGGGCCGAACACTGAAGCTTTCTTT
TRBV6-4	few	TRBD2	15	TRBJ2-3	CASSMTSGNSDTQYF	TGTGCCAGCAGTATGACTAGCGGGAATTCAGATACGCAGTATTTT